The TCR beta chain described here comes from a study of T cells in Graves' hyperthyroidism and ophthalmopathy (dated by TCRdb to about 2019). A note on the overall study: Peripheral blood was sampled at the time of initial diagnosis, prior to any treatment. An independent validation cohort of about 20 hyperthyroidism patients and more than 15 patients who later progressed to ophthalmopathy tested prospective prediction of ophthalmopathy. The 95 to 100 discovery patients were divided at random into training and test sets in a 7:3 ratio. To identify distinguishing TCR V-J signatures, a discovery cohort of around 100 patients was used, comprising 40 to 45 with Graves' ophthalmopathy and around 60 with stable Graves' hyperthyroidism. The paper describes TCR Vbeta CDR3 sequencing of 135 peripheral blood samples, made up of 43 ophthalmopathy patients, some 76 hyperthyroidism patients and some 17 progressor patients. After sampling, hyperthyroidism patients received methimazole starting at 30 mg daily, and ophthalmopathy patients received high-dose intravenous methylprednisolone. The study also compared thyroid tissue and blood T-cell repertoires from a handful of Graves' hyperthyroidism patients. The study at large found these results: Most expanded thyroid clonotypes (frequency above 0.001) were also found in blood, which suggests that blood repertoires may mirror thyroid immune responses. Sample size was not statistically predetermined, and investigators were not blinded to group allocation. A 13 V-J signature model separated ophthalmopathy from stable hyperthyroidism, with 87.88% sensitivity and 81.08% specificity in cross-validation and 80%/75% in testing. In validation, progression to ophthalmopathy was predicted by the model with around 70% sensitivity and 72% to 85% specificity, a median of approximately 6.5 months before onset.

In the ophthalmopathy patients, disease was moderately to severely active, with a Clinical Activity Score of 3 or more, a NOSPECS grade of 4 or more, and a duration of less than 3 months. Any patient with an uncontrolled infection, another autoimmune disease, pregnancy or lactation was excluded. Diagnoses relied on clinical symptoms, serum thyroxine and TRAb, thyroid ultrasound and orbital computed tomography. Ficoll-Paque density gradient centrifugation was used to isolate PBMCs from 9.5 to 10 ml of fresh peripheral blood. Total RNA was extracted using Trizol reagent, and RNA quality was assessed on an Agilent 2100 Bioanalyzer. The table lists this clonotype with a few counts. This clone's antigen is unknown. Qualities for individual bases were not recorded, and no much larger clone is one base off. TCR beta CDR3 regions were amplified from RNA transcripts. A first-round RT-PCR of the TCR CDR3 used the HTBI primer set with the Qiagen OneStep RT-PCR kit. A second multiplex PCR round built the libraries, followed by size selection and purification. The libraries were sequenced on an Illumina HiSeq2000 using paired-end 100 bp reads. As for how the authors treated the data: Raw data were processed with SOAPnuke, discarding reads with adapters, uncalled bases, mean Phred below 15, or no exact constant-primer or identifier match. High-quality paired reads were merged using COPE v1.2.5, and each unique nucleotide sequence was defined as a clonotype. MiTCR v1.1 was used to align clonotypes to the IMGT TRBV, TRBD and TRBJ reference segments. The analysis included only V-J combinations with a frequency above 0.0001, which together covered approximately 99% of the repertoires. A TCS score was defined as the ratio of F50 (clonal expansion) to E x V (chaos), with BLOSUM62-based TCRdist applied between CDR3 peptides within each V-J. Welch's t-statistics and random forest reduced fewer than 600 V-J features to around 14, which were used in a naive Bayes classifier (R e1071). Starting from the raw public reads, TCRdb applied fastp trimming at Q25, assembled clones with MiXCR and retained in-frame beta chains. Merged by CDR3 protein, the rows form single entries marked with the most common genes and DNA. Here the V and J calls rest on TCRdb's processing, not on the authors' analysis. The sample table contains around 290,000 distinct CDR3 sequences; only one count was recorded for about a sixth of them. The top ten constitute approximately 57% of the sample.

Source material: blood. This sequence was found in a woman between 55 and 75 years old with Graves' ophthalmopathy.

Read as DNA, the sequence is TGCAGTGCTATTACCCTTAAACCGGGACTAGCGGGCATGGCCCAGTACTTC. Translation gives CSAITLKPGLAGMAQYF. The chain links TRBV20-1 with TRBJ2-5, and 12 bases in between align with TRBD2. Taken from cysteine to phenylalanine, the CDR3 has 17 residues. Left in the record is the CDR3 DNA by itself, 51 bases read in frame from the first base. The germline V gene (reference sequence) yields DFQATT for CDR1 and SNEGSKA for CDR2. Unmatched junction bases come to 18, with V trimmed by 4 bases and J by 9 bases.